This T cell receptor beta chain derives from a study of CD8 T cells in ankylosing spondylitis. Study results and caveats: In ankylosing spondylitis blood, a motif of 7 to 9 highly homologous TCR beta variants appeared characteristic. Reportedly, disease-linked clones are significantly enriched in ankylosing spondylitis patients' matched synovial fluid.

Via MiXCR, TCRdb re-called the 5' RACE reads, giving one row per CDR3 protein. Of about 250,000 distinct CDR3 sequences listed, under 20% are singletons. Unmatched junction bases numbered 4, after V lost 2 bases and J lost 4 bases. Germline V gives CDR1 SGHRS, CDR2 YFSETQ. CDR3 length: 15 residues. This clonotype came up a few times. Its specificity is unknown. Sequencing was carried out using blood, either unsorted or a sorted T cell fraction (not recorded which). The TCR comes from a male donor with ankylosing spondylitis or in good health (not recorded which). The chain uses TRBV5-1 and TRBJ2-2; the match to TRBD1 covers 8 bases. DNA for the CDR3: TGCGCCAGCAGCTTCACAGGGGGAGGCACCGGGGAGCTGTTTTTT. This encodes CASSFTGGGTGELFF. Using reference TRBV5-1 and TRBJ2-2 for the parts outside the CDR3, the full variable domain is KAGVTQTPRYLIKTRGQQVTLSCSPISGHRSVSWYQQTPGQGLQFLFEYFSETQRNKGNFPGRFSGRQFSNSRSEMNVSTLELGDSALYLCASSFTGGGTGELFFGEGSRLTVL.